Sequencing of this T cell receptor (beta chain) was carried out in a study of early T cells in non-severe SARS-CoV-2 infection. Study-wide context: From unsorted whole blood, bulk RNA was sequenced, and the chains remained unpaired. Study-wide findings and caveats: The matching step, a VDJdb search, favored anti-spike CD8 responses and missed private and CD4 specificities.

The junction had 6 bases not matched to a gene; V was cut back by 5 bases and J by 3 bases. The CDR3 has 15 amino acids. Germline values: CDR1 SEHNR, CDR2 FQNEAQ (reference sequence). A note on this clonotype: Its antigen is not known.

Individual cDNA molecules were tagged with unique molecular identifiers, the study reported. TCRdb passed the 5' RACE reads through MiXCR, listing each CDR3 protein once. The sample consists of tens of thousands of distinct CDR3 sequences, about 10% of them appearing once. The receptor's source is an adult who was a healthcare worker with PCR-confirmed SARS-CoV-2 infection or an uninfected control (not recorded which). The chain carries TRBV7-9 and TRBJ2-1; 8 nucleotides match TRBD1. Input material: whole blood. CDR3: CASSARTGIYNEQFF. The DNA of the CDR3 is TGTGCCAGCAGCGCCCGGACAGGGATCTACAATGAGCAGTTCTTC.